The TCR beta chain described here comes from a study of OX40 agonist ivuxolimab in advanced cancers. Study-wide results and limits: Partial responders treated at 0.1-3.0 mg/kg exhibited clonal expansion among the lowest measured. There were, on average, more expanded clones in CD8+ T cells than in CD4+. What antigens the expanded peripheral T cells recognized was never established.

Profiling relied on immunoSEQ multiplex PCR, and the TCRdb table lists in-frame clones only, not all of them. The sample has 100,000 to 120,000 clones, roughly 90% seen once; the top ten hold under 0.85%. With regard to this clone: Its specificity is not known.

Material: CD4+ or CD8+ T cells sorted from blood, obtained in a trial of the OX40 agonist ivuxolimab. The TCR originated in an adult with an advanced solid tumor such as melanoma, head and neck, liver or kidney cancer.

CDR3 in DNA: TGCGCCAGCAGCCAAGCCTCAAGGGATACGCAGTATTTT. It encodes CASSQASRDTQYF. The chain has TRBV4-1 and TRBJ2-3; D uncertain. Looked up from germline, CDR1 is MGHRA and CDR2 is YSYEKL. CDR3 length: 13 amino acids. The ends were cut back, 1 base at V and 6 bases at J, with 8 bases in the middle.